One sample yielded the 16 T cell receptor beta chains listed below, sequenced in a study of T cells after yellow fever vaccination. TCRdb re-derived calls from the 5' RACE reads in MiXCR, one entry per CDR3 protein. The sample has about 10,000 distinct CDR3 sequences; 4.5% to 5.5% are singletons. The material sequenced was PBMCs, either bulk or a sorted T-cell subset (CD4+, CD8+, memory, or dextramer-sorted; not recorded which), taken approximately 16 days after the first yellow fever vaccination. The origin of the receptors is a man between 18 and 35 years old who received the YFV17D yellow fever vaccine.

Ten or more counts support this clonotype. This rearrangement joins TRBV14 to TRBJ1-3; D is uncertain. V was shortened by 0 bases and J by 5 bases, with 14 bases between the two germline ends. The germline gives CDR1 SGHDN, CDR2 FVKESK. The CDR3 has 16 amino acids. The CDR3 coding sequence is TGTGCCAGCAGCCAAGATCTCCCCGGGTTCCGAAACACCATATATTTT. It is translated as CASSQDLPGFRNTIYF.

This clonotype was recorded at least ten times. This chain connects TRBV5-4 to TRBJ1-4, with a tentative D call TRBD1 (5 bases). The CDR3 totals 14 residues. The V gene's germline CDR1 is SGHNT and CDR2 YYREEE (reference sequence). The ends were cut back, 2 bases at V and 3 bases at J, with 8 bases in the middle. CDR3 in DNA: TGTGCCAGCAGCTTAAAAGGGGCTAATGAAAAACTGTTTTTT. Translation gives CASSLKGANEKLFF.

This clonotype was counted ten times or more. V usage is TRBV30 and J usage is TRBJ1-1; D is ambiguous. V gave up 2 bases and J gave up 2 bases, with 12 bases separating them. The CDR3 is made up of 14 amino acids. Germline CDR1 GTSNPN, CDR2 SVGIG (reference sequence). The CDR3 here is CAWSRAPFNTEAFF. The CDR3, as DNA: TGTGCCTGGAGTCGGGCCCCTTTTAACACTGAAGCTTTCTTT.

At least ten counts were recorded for this clonotype. V and J are TRBV12-3 or TRBV12-4 and TRBJ1-6; D is uncertain. CDR3 size: 17 residues. The ends were cut back, 1 base at V and 6 bases at J, with 16 bases in the middle. CDR3 protein: CASSLEKGNRLNSPLHF. DNA of the CDR3: TGTGCCAGCAGTTTAGAGAAAGGGAATAGGCTTAATTCACCCCTCCACTTT.

Relative to its sample, this clonotype is medium-sized. The CDR3 DNA is TGCGCCAGCAGCTTTTCGGCGGGGGTCTACAATGAGCAGTTCTTC. This translates into CASSFSAGVYNEQFF. This chain joins TRBV5-1 and TRBJ2-1; 7 bases align to TRBD2. This CDR3 comprises 15 residues. Germline CDR1 is SGHRS and CDR2 is YFSETQ. V lost 2 bases and J lost 3; bases outside the gene matches: 5.

This clonotype is medium-sized (0.01 to 0.1%) in the sample. This chain uses TRBV20-1 with TRBJ1-1, with 10 bases matching TRBD1. The CDR3 extends over 13 amino acids. J gave up 1 base and V 6 bases, and 2 bases lay outside the gene matches. The germline CDR1 and CDR2 sequences are DFQATT and SNEGSKA (reference sequence). The CDR3, as DNA: TGCAGTGCGGGACAGGGGTCGAACACTGAAGCTTTCTTT. It codes for CSAGQGSNTEAFF.

This clonotype has ten or more counts. This sequence joins TRBV7-6 and TRBJ2-7, with 8 nucleotides matching TRBD1. Germline V gene lookup returns CDR1 SGHVS and CDR2 FNYEAQ. V lost 6 bases and J lost 6; bases outside the gene matches: 7. The CDR3 spans 13 residues. The CDR3 reads CASRGGQGGEQYF. The CDR3 nucleotides are TGTGCCAGCAGAGGAGGACAGGGTGGCGAGCAGTACTTC. The variable domain in full, with the rest retrieved from reference TRBV7-6 and TRBJ2-7, is GAGVSQSPRYKVTKRGQDVALRCDPISGHVSLYWYRQALGQGPEFLTYFNYEAQQDKSGLPNDRFSAERPEGSISTLTIQRTEQRDSAMYRCASRGGQGGEQYFGPGTRLTVT.

The CDR3 nucleotides read TGTGCCAGCAGCTCGGGACTACAATCCTACAATGAGCAGTTCTTC. This codes for CASSSGLQSYNEQFF. The V and J genes are TRBV11-2 and TRBJ2-1; 7 bases agree with TRBD2. J was trimmed by 1 base and V by 4 bases; bases with no gene match: 4. The length of the CDR3 is 15 residues. Germline V gives CDR1 SGHAT, CDR2 FQNNGV.

This clonotype is medium-sized. The chain links TRBV3-1 to TRBJ2-7; D call uncertain. There are 11 residues in the CDR3. CDR1 and CDR2 (germline): LGHDT, YNNKEL (reference sequence). V shed 4 bases and J shed 5 bases, with 6 bases lying between them. The CDR3 reads CASSLSHEQYF. CDR3 in DNA: TGTGCCAGCAGCCTTAGCCACGAGCAGTACTTC.

The sample holds many counts of this clonotype. The chain couples TRBV10-3 to TRBJ1-1, with 10 nucleotides matching TRBD1. Germline V CDR1 and CDR2: ENHRY, SYGVKD. The CDR3 is 15 residues long. V was clipped by 11 bases and J by 4 bases; unmatched bases: 13. CDR3 bases: TGTGCCGCCAGGGGGACAGGGGATGAAGGCACTGAAGCTTTCTTT. Translating gives CAARGTGDEGTEAFF.

This clonotype came up many times. The chain carries TRBV7-2 and TRBJ2-3, with 9 nucleotides matching TRBD1. CDR3 size: 12 residues. Germline lookup yields CDR1 SGHTA and CDR2 FQGNSA. The junction had 4 bases not matched to a gene; V was cut back by 11 bases and J by 4 bases. The CDR3 loop reads CAGGQGPDTQYF. CDR3 nucleotides: TGTGCCGGGGGACAGGGACCAGATACGCAGTATTTT.

This clonotype was observed many times. V and J are TRBV5-1 and TRBJ2-3, with TRBD2 matching 8 bases. The germline V gene has CDR1 SGHRS and CDR2 YFSETQ. V lost 7 bases and J lost 0; bases outside the gene matches: 4. The CDR3 consists of 14 residues. This CDR3 is CASSGGGSTDTQYF. In DNA, the CDR3 is TGCGCCAGCTCGGGGGGGGGAAGCACAGATACGCAGTATTTT.

This clonotype has a count of ten or more. The CDR3 region is CASSAQGAGGYTF. In DNA, the CDR3 is TGTGCCAGCAGCGCCCAGGGGGCAGGGGGCTACACCTTC. This chain uses TRBV9 with TRBJ1-2, with 8 bases identical to TRBD1. Germline CDR1 reads SGDLS; CDR2 reads YYNGEE. V dropped 3 bases and J dropped 8; count of bases not matched to a gene: 6. The CDR3 is made up of 13 amino acids.

This clonotype appeared many times. The chain couples TRBV20-1 to TRBJ1-5; TRBD1 aligns across 9 bases. The CDR3 is 12 amino acids. J lost 6 bases, V lost 5 bases, and 2 bases had no gene match. Germline loops: CDR1 DFQATT, CDR2 SNEGSKA (reference sequence). The CDR3 sequence is CSAADRGQPQHF. Written as DNA, the CDR3 is TGCAGTGCTGCGGACAGGGGTCAGCCCCAGCATTTT.

By its share, this clonotype is medium-sized (0.01 to 0.1%). The chain recombines TRBV5-1 with TRBJ2-7; the D is unclear. V was clipped by 0 bases and J by 7 bases, with 11 bases between them. CDR3 length: 13 residues. Germline-derived CDR1 and CDR2 are SGHRS and YFSETQ. This chain's CDR3 is CASSLERSAEQYV. The CDR3 DNA sequence: TGCGCCAGCAGCTTGGAGAGGTCGGCAGAGCAGTACGTC.

This clonotype has ten or more counts. The V gene is TRBV7-2, the J gene TRBJ1-1; D perhaps matches TRBD1 (5 bases). The germline V gene has CDR1 SGHTA and CDR2 FQGNSA. This CDR3 is 14 amino acids long. V was pared by 7 bases and J by 3 bases, with 15 bases between. The CDR3 spells CASTPEQADTEAFF. CDR3 sequence (DNA): TGTGCCAGCACCCCCGAACAGGCTGACACTGAAGCTTTCTTT.